One and the same sample provided the 28 T cell receptor beta chains below, sequenced in a study of beta chain features in type 1 diabetes. The investigators reverse transcribed all of the isolated RNA, so they sequenced expressed TCRB transcripts. Using immunoSEQ multiplex PCR, the repertoire was profiled, and TCRdb retains in-frame clones only, with some absent. The data hold under 400,000 clones, with around a fifth observed a single time. Sequences were obtained from naive CD4+ T cells from blood. The source is a woman between 18 and 29 years old in good health.

The chain joins TRBV5-1 to TRBJ2-1; 9 bases are a match to TRBD2. Germline values: CDR1 SGHRS, CDR2 YFSETQ. There are 14 residues in the CDR3. Trimming cost V 1 base and J 7 bases; bases outside gene matches: 3. In DNA form, the CDR3 reads TGCGCCAGCAGCTTGATAGCGGGGGTGAATGAGCAGTTCTTC. Its translation: CASSLIAGVNEQFF.

V gene TRBV4-3 combines with J gene TRBJ1-1; a weak D match, TRBD1 (5 bases). There are 18 residues in the CDR3. Germline CDR1 is LGHNA and CDR2 is YSLEER. The V end was cut by 0 bases, the J end by 1 base, with 18 bases between. The CDR3 sequence: CASSQDLGDSAENTEAFF. The DNA for the CDR3 is TGCGCCAGCAGCCAAGATCTGGGCGACAGCGCAGAGAACACTGAAGCTTTCTTT.

In its sample, this clone was seen a few times. V is TRBV6-1 and J is TRBJ2-3, with D possibly TRBD1 on 6 matching bases. Trimming cost V 4 bases and J 3 bases, with 17 bases left between them. The V gene's germline CDR1 is MNHNS and CDR2 SASEGT. The CDR3 sequence is 16 residues long. The CDR3 sequence: CASSGYRDLLTDTQYF. The CDR3, as DNA: TGTGCCAGCAGTGGATACAGGGATCTTCTTACAGATACGCAGTATTTT.

This clone was recorded a few times. The V call is TRBV5-4, the J call TRBJ2-1, with 7 bases fitting TRBD2. After removal of 4 bases from V and 13 bases from J, the junction contained 8 bases not matched to a gene. CDR3 length equals 12 residues. The V gene's germline CDR1 is SGHNT and CDR2 YYREEE (reference sequence). The CDR3 spells CASSQTAGLQFF. CDR3 sequence (DNA): TGTGCCAGCAGCCAAACAGCGGGGCTACAGTTCTTC.

In this sample, this clone turned up once. This rearrangement joins TRBV7-2 to TRBJ2-7, with TRBD2 matching 10 bases. The CDR3 sequence is 16 residues long. Germline V gene sequence: CDR1 SGHTA, CDR2 FQGNSA. With V trimmed by 3 bases and J by 2 bases, 7 bases remained unmatched. CDR3 coding DNA: TGTGCCAGCAGCTTCTATTTTAGCGGGGGGACCTACGAGCAGTACTTC. This codes for CASSFYFSGGTYEQYF.

This chain joins TRBV19 and TRBJ2-3, with TRBD2 matching over 7 bases. The ends lost 3 bases at V and 0 bases at J; junction bases unmatched: 6. The CDR3 is 16 amino acids. CDR1 and CDR2 from the germline V gene are LNHDA and SQIVND (reference sequence). The CDR3 spells CASSILSSGSTDTQYF. The DNA for the CDR3 is TGTGCCAGTAGTATCCTCAGTAGCGGGAGCACAGATACGCAGTATTTT.

The J gene is TRBJ2-1, the V gene TRBV4-2, with 9 positions matching TRBD2. The germline V gene encodes CDR1 LGHNA and CDR2 YNFKEQ. The CDR3 length is 16 residues. The V and J ends lost 1 base and 8 bases, in that order; junction bases with no gene match: 9. The CDR3 protein is CASSQVISSGGYEQFF. The CDR3 DNA follows: TGTGCCAGCAGCCAAGTGATTAGTAGCGGGGGCTATGAGCAGTTCTTC.

The CDR3 protein is CASSPQFRQEYGYTF. CDR3 coding DNA: TGTGCCAGCAGCCCCCAATTCCGACAGGAGTATGGCTACACCTTC. The rearrangement joins TRBV7-9 to TRBJ1-2, with D tentatively TRBD1 (6 bases). Trimming left V 5 bases short and J 5 bases short, with 18 bases between. From germline, CDR1 is SEHNR and CDR2 FQNEAQ (reference sequence). This CDR3 has 15 residues.

This chain links TRBV19 with TRBJ1-5; D might be TRBD1 (5 bases). V lost 5 bases, J lost 8 bases, and 13 bases lay in between. This CDR3 comprises 13 residues. CDR1 LNHDA and CDR2 SQIVND come from the germline V gene (reference sequence). Here the CDR3 reads CASSPNRGEPQHF. CDR3 sequence (DNA): TGTGCCAGTAGTCCTAACCGGGGGGAGCCCCAGCATTTT.

This clone has more than one count but fewer than ten. V is TRBV19 and J is TRBJ1-1; D is unclear. Germline V CDR1 and CDR2: LNHDA, SQIVND (reference sequence). V lost 0 bases, J lost 3 bases, and 8 bases lay in between. The CDR3 runs 14 residues. CDR3 protein: CASSIDRRDTEAFF. In DNA form, the CDR3 reads TGTGCCAGTAGTATAGATCGCCGGGACACTGAAGCTTTCTTT.

The V and J genes are TRBV30 and TRBJ1-5, with D tentatively TRBD1 (6 bases). This CDR3 is 13 amino acids long. CDR1 GTSNPN and CDR2 SVGIG come from the germline V gene (reference sequence). The V gene lost 3 bases and the J gene lost 5 bases, with 11 bases spanning the gap. The CDR3 DNA is TGTGCCTGGAGCTACAGGGTAGATCAGCCCCAGCATTTT. Amino acids: CAWSYRVDQPQHF.

The V and J genes are TRBV21-1 and TRBJ2-5; the D call of TRBD1 is as the table states it, not checked on the DNA. TRBV21-1 is a recognized pseudogene. The CDR3 runs 15 residues. CDR3 amino acids: CASSSSRDRQETQYF. CDR3 nucleotides: TGTGCCAGCAGCAGTAGCCGGGACAGACAAGAGACCCAGTACTTC.

Concerning this clone itself: At the DNA level, this CDR3 is encoded by other sequences in the same sample as well. DNA of the CDR3: TGCAGTGCCGGGAGGGAGACCCAGTACTTC. Its translation is CSAGRETQYF. This chain joins TRBV20-1 and TRBJ2-5; 7 bases map to TRBD2. This CDR3 region has 10 residues. The trim removed 6 bases at V and 5 bases at J, leaving 0 bases unmatched. Looked up from germline, CDR1 is DFQATT and CDR2 is SNEGSKA (reference sequence).

The rearrangement joins TRBV5-1 to TRBJ2-1; 7 bases line up with TRBD2. The V and J ends lost 3 bases and 8 bases, in that order; junction bases with no gene match: 8. Germline values: CDR1 SGHRS, CDR2 YFSETQ. The CDR3 extends over 14 amino acids. CDR3 in amino acids: CASSSQTSTDEQFF. In DNA, the CDR3 is TGCGCCAGCAGCTCACAGACTAGCACCGATGAGCAGTTCTTC. The full variable domain, completed using reference TRBV5-1 and TRBJ2-1, is KAGVTQTPRYLIKTRGQQVTLSCSPISGHRSVSWYQQTPGQGLQFLFEYFSETQRNKGNFPGRFSGRQFSNSRSEMNVSTLELGDSALYLCASSSQTSTDEQFFGPGTRLTVL.

This clone occurred a few times. V gene TRBV25-1 combines with J gene TRBJ1-2, with 8 bases aligning to TRBD1. CDR3 size: 14 residues. The V gene's germline CDR1 is MGHDK and CDR2 SYGVNS. Unmatched junction bases numbered 9, after V lost 10 bases and J lost 2 bases. This CDR3 is CANPTGELNYGYTF. The CDR3 DNA sequence: TGTGCCAATCCGACAGGGGAGCTCAACTATGGCTACACCTTC.

The J gene is TRBJ2-5, the V gene TRBV9; TRBD1 matches at 9 bases. Germline trimming cut 4 bases from V and 5 bases from J; bases unmatched to any gene: 3. The CDR3 totals 13 residues. Germline V gene lookup returns CDR1 SGDLS and CDR2 YYNGEE. CDR3 in amino acids: CASSQGQGETQYF. The CDR3 DNA reads as TGTGCCAGCAGCCAAGGACAGGGGGAGACCCAGTACTTC.

This clone was counted a few times. The chain links TRBV21-1 to TRBJ2-7; the DNA was not compared with TRBD1, the D call given in the table. TRBV21-1 is a pseudogene locus. There are 9 residues in the CDR3. Here the CDR3 reads CARQGEQYF. DNA for the CDR3: TGTGCCAGACAGGGCGAGCAGTACTTC.

As regards this clone: Relative to the germline gene, one junction end is altered; a read error may explain this. The chain links TRBV5-1 to TRBJ2-1; 7 bases agree with TRBD1. The CDR3 covers 13 residues. Germline assignment: CDR1 SGHRS and CDR2 YFSETQ. This chain's CDR3 is CASSSGTDSEHFF. DNA for the CDR3: TGCGCCAGCAGTTCCGGGACAGATTCGGAGCACTTCTTC.

This clone was detected a few times. V and J are TRBV7-8 and TRBJ2-7; TRBD1 matches 7 bases. V shed 5 bases and J 2 bases; nucleotides not matched to a gene: 9. CDR1 is SGHVS, CDR2 FQNEAQ, per germline. The CDR3 sequence is 15 residues long. CDR3 bases: TGTGCCAGCAGCCCAAGGCGTCAGGGGGCCTACGAGCAGTACTTC. This codes for CASSPRRQGAYEQYF.

This clone was counted between two and nine times. The J gene is TRBJ2-2, the V gene TRBV11-3, with 12 bases matching TRBD2. CDR1 is SGHNT, CDR2 YENEEA, per germline. V shed 4 bases and J 3 bases; nucleotides not matched to a gene: 3. The CDR3 totals 16 residues. Written as DNA, the CDR3 is TGTGCCAGCAGCTCACTAGCGGGAGGAGACACCGGGGAGCTGTTTTTT. Translating it yields CASSSLAGGDTGELFF.

A few counts support this clone. The chain uses TRBV14 and TRBJ2-7, with 7 bases aligning to TRBD2. Unmatched junction bases numbered 4, after V lost 5 bases and J lost 6 bases. This CDR3 has 12 amino acids. In germline, CDR1 is SGHDN, CDR2 FVKESK. The CDR3 DNA reads as TGTGCCAGCAGCTGGGGAGGGAGCGAGCAGTACTTC. It codes for CASSWGGSEQYF.

This clone was counted a few times. This sequence joins TRBV5-1 and TRBJ2-3; D is uncertain. The ends were cut back, 0 bases at V and 2 bases at J, with 7 bases in the middle. The CDR3 has 14 residues. Germline V CDR1 and CDR2: SGHRS, YFSETQ. DNA of the CDR3: TGCGCCAGCAGCTTGGAGCCAAACACAGATACGCAGTATTTT. Its protein product is CASSLEPNTDTQYF.

This clone appeared once. Within the sample, other DNA sequences also encode this same CDR3. V gene TRBV30 combines with J gene TRBJ2-2; D is unclear. V gave up 2 bases and J gave up 1 base, with 2 bases separating them. Germline loops: CDR1 GTSNPN, CDR2 SVGIG (reference sequence). The CDR3 has 12 amino acids. The chain's CDR3 is CAWSQNTGELFF. CDR3 coding DNA: TGTGCCTGGAGTCAGAACACCGGGGAGCTGTTTTTT.

This clone occurred a few times. This chain joins TRBV5-1 and TRBJ2-7, with D maybe TRBD2 (6 bases). The CDR3 totals 13 residues. Trimming took off 3 bases at V and 3 bases at J, with 10 bases between the two ends. Germline assignment: CDR1 SGHRS and CDR2 YFSETQ. The CDR3 DNA reads as TGCGCCAGCAGCTCCGGAGGGGACTACGAGCAGTACTTC. This translates into CASSSGGDYEQYF.

This clone was counted only a few times. J is TRBJ2-5 and V is TRBV15; TRBD2 matches 10 bases. V lost 8 bases to trimming and J lost 4 bases; unmatched junction nucleotides: 13. The CDR3 extends over 16 amino acids. CDR1 is LNHNV, CDR2 YYDKDF, per germline (reference sequence). CDR3 residues: CATFHRTSGQRETQYF. DNA for the CDR3: TGTGCCACCTTCCACCGGACTAGCGGACAGCGAGAGACCCAGTACTTC.

The CDR3 coding sequence is TGTGCCTGGAGTTTCACAGGGCGGACTGAAGCTTTCTTT. Translation gives CAWSFTGRTEAFF. The chain is built from TRBV30 and TRBJ1-1; maybe TRBD1 (6 bases). There are 13 residues in the CDR3. V was trimmed by 2 bases and J by 5 bases, leaving 12 bases between them. Germline loops: CDR1 GTSNPN, CDR2 SVGIG (reference sequence).

A note on this clone: Other DNA sequences from this sample encode an identical CDR3 as well. This chain joins TRBV10-3 and TRBJ2-3; 8 bases are a match to TRBD2. This CDR3 is 13 amino acids long. Trimming removed 6 bases from V and 1 base from J; junction bases left unmatched: 0. Germline V gene lookup returns CDR1 ENHRY and CDR2 SYGVKD. The chain's CDR3 is CAIRAGGTDTQYF. Here the CDR3 DNA reads TGTGCCATCAGAGCGGGGGGCACAGATACGCAGTATTTT.

The chain is built from TRBV4-3 and TRBJ2-3, with a weak D call TRBD1 (5 bases). V dropped 0 bases and J dropped 4 bases, with 11 bases sitting between them. The germline CDR1 and CDR2 sequences are LGHNA and YSLEER. This CDR3 is built from 15 residues. The CDR3 reads CASSQETTAPDTQYF. The DNA of the CDR3 is TGCGCCAGCAGCCAAGAGACGACAGCACCAGATACGCAGTATTTT.